Below, 17 T cell receptor beta chains from the same sample are listed, as sequenced in a study of T cells after yellow fever vaccination. Using its own MiXCR run on the 5' RACE reads, TCRdb lists one record per CDR3 protein. The sample contains approximately 350,000 distinct CDR3 sequences, around a tenth of which appear only once. Material: PBMCs, obtained on the day of the first yellow fever vaccination. These receptors all come from a man between 18 and 29 years old who received the YFV17D yellow fever vaccine.

The chain couples TRBV6-1 to TRBJ1-2, with D tentatively TRBD1 (6 bases). The CDR3 has 13 residues. V shed 6 bases and J shed 4 bases, with 12 bases lying between them. Per the germline V gene, CDR1 is MNHNS and CDR2 is SASEGT. This chain's CDR3 is CASRRTAIYGYTF. In DNA form, the CDR3 reads TGTGCCAGCAGGCGGACAGCAATCTATGGCTACACCTTC.

This chain joins TRBV5-1 and TRBJ2-1; D remains unclear. There are 14 residues in the CDR3. Deletions cut 0 bases from V and 6 bases from J, with 10 bases between. Germline V gene sequence: CDR1 SGHRS, CDR2 YFSETQ. The CDR3 DNA sequence: TGCGCCAGCAGCTTGGGGCAGGCAACCAATGAGCAGTTCTTC. Translation: CASSLGQATNEQFF.

This clonotype was counted a few times. The rearrangement links TRBV6-5 to TRBJ1-1; D is unclear. The length of the CDR3 is 12 residues. Germline V gene lookup returns CDR1 MNHEY and CDR2 SVGAGI. With 5 bases removed from V and 8 bases from J, the gap between germline ends came to 12 bases. In nucleotides, the CDR3 is TGTGCCAGCAGTCTTGATAACTCCGAAGCTTTCTTT. As protein: CASSLDNSEAFF.

V and J are TRBV20-1 and TRBJ2-3; possible D gene TRBD1, 7 bases. The CDR3 is 15 residues long. The V gene's germline CDR1 is DFQATT and CDR2 SNEGSKA (reference sequence). V lost 3 bases and J lost 4, with 17 bases in between. The CDR3 region has the DNA TGCAGTGCTAGGAGGAGGGGGCGAAGCCCAGATACGCAGTATTTT. It translates to CSARRRGRSPDTQYF.

This clonotype turned up a few times. This chain uses TRBV5-4 with TRBJ2-1; D is unclear. V lost 4 bases and J lost 7, with 12 bases in between. This CDR3 is 13 amino acids long. Germline V lookup: CDR1 SGHNT, CDR2 YYREEE (reference sequence). The CDR3, as DNA: TGTGCCAGCAGCGCTTCCTCTGTGAATGAGCAGTTCTTC. Translating gives CASSASSVNEQFF.

J is TRBJ1-2 and V is TRBV4-1, with 9 bases aligning to TRBD1. Trimming removed 5 bases from V and 0 bases from J; junction bases left unmatched: 13. CDR3 length: 18 amino acids. Germline V lookup: CDR1 MGHRA, CDR2 YSYEKL. In DNA form, the CDR3 reads TGCGCCAGCAGCTTCACCCCGGACAGGGGTTGGCCTAACTATGGCTACACCTTC. This gives the protein CASSFTPDRGWPNYGYTF.

The chain is built from TRBV27 and TRBJ2-4; either TRBD1 or TRBD2 may fit D (5 bases each). Germline V CDR1 and CDR2: MNHEY, SMNVEV (reference sequence). The length of the CDR3 is 15 residues. V lost 5 bases and J lost 2, with 13 bases in between. CDR3 nucleotide sequence: TGTGCCAGCAGTGGCTTGAGGGGACCCAAAAACATTCAGTACTTC. The encoded protein is CASSGLRGPKNIQYF.

This clonotype came up many times. This rearrangement joins TRBV11-2 to TRBJ1-1, with D possibly TRBD1 on 5 matching bases. The CDR3 has 13 residues. Deletions cut 3 bases from V and 7 bases from J, with 12 bases between. The germline V gene has CDR1 SGHAT and CDR2 FQNNGV. For the CDR3, the DNA is TGTGCCAGCAGCTTCAAGGGGCGGGTTGAAGCTTTCTTT. Protein sequence: CASSFKGRVEAFF. Variable domain in full (rest from reference TRBV11-2 and TRBJ1-1): EAGVAQSPRYKIIEKRQSVAFWCNPISGHATLYWYQQILGQGPKLLIQFQNNGVVDDSQLPKDRFSAERLKGVDSTLKIQPAKLEDSAVYLCASSFKGRVEAFFGQGTRLTVV.

This rearrangement joins TRBV15 to TRBJ1-1; 8 positions match TRBD1. CDR3 size: 15 residues. The junction had 9 bases not matched to a gene; V was cut back by 5 bases and J by 4 bases. The germline gives CDR1 LNHNV, CDR2 YYDKDF (reference sequence). Here the CDR3 DNA reads TGTGCCACCAGCCTTTATGACAGGGGTATCACTGAAGCTTTCTTT. Translated: CATSLYDRGITEAFF.

CDR3 region: CASSTGQGIDTQYF. The CDR3 DNA reads as TGCGCCAGCAGCACCGGACAGGGGATAGATACGCAGTATTTT. J is TRBJ2-3 and V is TRBV5-1, with 9 nucleotides matching TRBD1. The germline gives CDR1 SGHRS, CDR2 YFSETQ. Trimming removed 4 bases from V and 5 bases from J; junction bases left unmatched: 5. The length of the CDR3 is 14 residues.

This clonotype was picked up many times. The gene calls are TRBV24-1 and TRBJ2-3, with a tentative D call TRBD1 (6 bases). The V and J ends lost 3 bases and 4 bases respectively, with 13 bases between them. The CDR3 is 15 amino acids. The germline V gene has CDR1 KGHDR and CDR2 SFDVKD. The CDR3 region has the DNA TGTGCCACCAGTGATACAGGGCTTAAACCAGATACGCAGTATTTT. Its translation: CATSDTGLKPDTQYF.

The rearrangement uses TRBV15 and TRBJ2-2, with no clear D. V was shortened by 0 bases and J by 4 bases, with 9 bases between the two germline ends. Looked up from germline, CDR1 is LNHNV and CDR2 is YYDKDF (reference sequence). This CDR3 region has 15 residues. In DNA form, the CDR3 reads TGTGCCACCAGCAGAGAAAGAGGATTCACCGGGGAGCTGTTTTTT. Translated, it gives CATSRERGFTGELFF.

This clonotype was picked up a small number of times. The rearrangement uses TRBV20-1 and TRBJ2-1; no clear D. Germline values: CDR1 DFQATT, CDR2 SNEGSKA (reference sequence). This CDR3 is built from 11 residues. The ends were cut back, 1 base at V and 12 bases at J, with 10 bases in the middle. The chain's CDR3 is CSARGLGRQFF. In nucleotides, the CDR3 is TGCAGTGCTAGAGGGCTTGGTCGGCAGTTCTTC.

The V and J genes are TRBV12-3 or TRBV12-4 and TRBJ2-7; perhaps TRBD1 as D (6 bases). With 2 bases removed from V and 4 bases from J, the gap between germline ends came to 18 bases. The CDR3 extends over 16 amino acids. CDR3: CASSLTHRDTIYEQYF. Here the CDR3 DNA reads TGTGCCAGCAGTTTAACCCACCGGGACACAATATACGAGCAGTACTTC.

This clonotype was seen only a few times. The CDR3 here is CASSRGGAETQYF. The CDR3 DNA reads as TGCGCCAGCAGCCGAGGGGGGGCGGAGACCCAGTACTTC. The V gene is TRBV4-1, the J gene TRBJ2-5, with D possibly TRBD2 on 7 matching bases. The CDR3 spans 13 residues. V was trimmed by 4 bases and J by 5 bases, leaving 11 bases between them. The germline V gene has CDR1 MGHRA and CDR2 YSYEKL.

The chain is built from TRBV30 and TRBJ2-1; maybe TRBD2 (5 bases). The germline CDR1 and CDR2 sequences are GTSNPN and SVGIG (reference sequence). CDR3 length equals 14 residues. The V end lost 0 bases, the J end lost 0 bases, and 6 bases lay between the germline ends. In DNA, the CDR3 is TGTGCCTGGAGTGTACGGGGCTCCTACAATGAGCAGTTCTTC. This encodes CAWSVRGSYNEQFF.

Here the CDR3 reads CASTPSADTQYF. The CDR3 coding sequence is TGTGCCAGCACTCCATCTGCGGATACGCAGTATTTT. V and J are TRBV7-6 and TRBJ2-3; D gene unclear. CDR1 and CDR2 (germline): SGHVS, FNYEAQ. The CDR3 contains 12 residues. The V end lost 7 bases, the J end lost 6 bases, and 11 bases lay between the germline ends.